This T cell receptor (beta chain) originates from a study of T-cell reconstitution after alpha-beta-depleted transplantation in children. Notes on the study in general: T-cell counts and diversity at one year post-transplant came mainly from newly produced T cells. Recipient T cells and thymic progenitors that survived gave rise to the high TCRbeta diversity observed at day 60 in some patients.

This clonotype has at least ten counts. The antigen is unknown. Preparation of the TCRbeta library involved a method that used unique molecular identifiers. TCRdb re-called the PCR reads with MiXCR, one entry per CDR3 protein. The sample consists of over 85,000 distinct CDR3 sequences, 4.5% to 7.5% of them appearing once. Germline CDR1 and CDR2: MDHEN and SYDVKM. V was clipped by 3 bases and J by 3 bases; unmatched bases: 16. The CDR3 covers 18 residues. The sequence was collected from a female patient between 2 and 10 years old who had a stem cell transplant for Fanconi anemia, so the T cells may come from the graft donor. The chain has TRBV28 and TRBJ1-1, with 7 bases identical to TRBD1. The specimen comprised PBMCs, mostly from graft donor cells, sampled 60 days after TCRalphabeta/CD19-depleted stem cell transplant. The CDR3 nucleotides are TGTGCCAGCAGTTTTTATTTCTCGTTTAGGGGGCGTGACACTGAAGCTTTCTTT. This gives the protein CASSFYFSFRGRDTEAFF.